Detailed here is one T cell receptor beta chain. Its antigen is still unknown. CDR3 size: 19 residues. Trimming removed 2 bases from V and 3 bases from J; junction bases left unmatched: 18. Germline CDR1 and CDR2: MNHNS and SASEGT. This sample is part of a study of cytotoxic CD8 clonotypes in ibrutinib-treated CLL. Whole-study results and caveats: Clonality increased at ibrutinib response and stayed stable in sustained remission. At progression, however, it fell back toward baseline. Clonality was higher at baseline than in age-matched healthy donors and tracked circulating CD8+ T-cell counts.

Target depth was 1 in 200,000 to 1 in 1 million T cells, about 10x per clonotype. Here immunoSEQ multiplex PCR was the method, and the copy in TCRdb shows in-frame clones only, minus some. The profile shows about 40,000 clones, about 70% of them singletons. The sequenced sample was PBMCs, obtained at disease progression, from a patient treated with ibrutinib. The clonotype originates from a human donor with chronic lymphocytic leukemia. V and J are TRBV6-1 and TRBJ1-2; the match to TRBD1 covers 7 bases. CDR3 amino acids: CASSESFFLRDRRHYGYTF. CDR3 in DNA: TGTGCCAGCAGTGAAAGCTTCTTTTTGCGGGACAGAAGGCACTATGGCTACACCTTC.